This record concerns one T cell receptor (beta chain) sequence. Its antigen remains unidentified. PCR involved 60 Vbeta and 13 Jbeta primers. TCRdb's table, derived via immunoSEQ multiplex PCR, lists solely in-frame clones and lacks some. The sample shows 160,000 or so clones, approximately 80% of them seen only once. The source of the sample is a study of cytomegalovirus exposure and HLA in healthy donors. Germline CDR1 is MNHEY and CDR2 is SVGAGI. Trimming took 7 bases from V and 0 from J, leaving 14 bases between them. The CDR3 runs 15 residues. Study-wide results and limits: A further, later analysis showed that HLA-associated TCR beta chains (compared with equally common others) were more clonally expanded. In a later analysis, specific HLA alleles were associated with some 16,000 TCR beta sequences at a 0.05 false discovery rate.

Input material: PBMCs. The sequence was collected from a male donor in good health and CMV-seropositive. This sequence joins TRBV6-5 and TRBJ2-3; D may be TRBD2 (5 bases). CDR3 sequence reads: CASKGGLTSTDTQYF. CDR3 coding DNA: TGTGCCAGCAAAGGAGGTCTTACTAGCACAGATACGCAGTATTTT.